This is a list of T cell receptor beta chains from one sample in a study of CD8 T cells in Susac syndrome. TCRdb itself ran the immunoSEQ multiplex PCR reads through MiXCR, one entry per CDR3 protein. The sample has a few hundred thousand distinct CDR3 sequences, 89% seen once. Sequenced material: CD8+ T cells from PBMCs. The receptor set was obtained from a human donor with multiple sclerosis. The CDR3 runs from the conserved cysteine through the conserved F or W. The D gene is left open where the match is weak. Clone size, where shown, is once, few, many, or a class for clones that have expanded.

CDR3aa	CDR3nt	abundance	d_gene	v_gene	j_gene
CASSVTQNFYEQYF	TGTGCCAGCAGCGTGACCCAGAACTTCTACGAGCAGTACTTC	.	.	TRBV9	TRBJ2-7
CASSRGQGALNEQFF	TGTGCCAGCAGCCGGGGACAGGGGGCGCTTAATGAGCAGTTCTTC	.	TRBD1	TRBV3-1	TRBJ2-1
CASLTSNEQFF	TGTGCCAGCCTCACTAGCAATGAGCAGTTCTTC	.	.	TRBV27	TRBJ2-1
CASSLDLAFSGANVLTF	TGTGCCAGCAGCTTAGATTTAGCTTTCTCTGGGGCCAACGTCCTGACTTTC	.	.	TRBV11-2	TRBJ2-6
CASSLDPLATYEQYF	TGTGCCAGCAGCTTAGACCCTCTAGCGACCTACGAGCAGTACTTC	few	.	TRBV7-2	TRBJ2-7
CASSPGASGGFADTQYF	TGTGCCAGCAGCCCAGGGGCTAGCGGGGGTTTCGCAGATACGCAGTATTTT	.	TRBD2	TRBV7-3	TRBJ2-3
CASSPPEGRAKNIQYF	TGTGCCAGCTCACCACCGGAGGGTAGAGCCAAAAACATTCAGTACTTC	.	.	TRBV18	TRBJ2-4
CASSIGPTGEYEQYF	TGTGCCAGTAGTATAGGGCCTACGGGGGAATACGAGCAGTACTTC	.	.	TRBV19	TRBJ2-7
CAGSRGLLYEQYF	TGTGCCGGGAGCAGGGGCCTTCTCTACGAGCAGTACTTC	.	.	TRBV5-8	TRBJ2-7
CASNIAAGGSYEQYF	TGTGCCAGCAATATTGCAGCGGGGGGCTCCTACGAGCAGTACTTC	.	TRBD2	TRBV6-2/TRBV6-3	TRBJ2-7
CAGSRSINYGYTF	TGTGCCGGGAGCCGATCTATCAACTATGGCTACACCTTC	.	.	TRBV19	TRBJ1-2
CASGYRGHTEAFF	TGTGCCAGCGGATACAGGGGGCACACTGAAGCTTTCTTT	.	TRBD1	TRBV7-2	TRBJ1-1
CSAPALRQGSSYNEQFF	TGCAGTGCTCCAGCGCTTAGACAGGGGTCCTCCTACAATGAGCAGTTCTTC	.	TRBD1	TRBV20-1	TRBJ2-1
CASSQDPGQVTGELFF	TGCGCCAGCAGCCAAGATCCTGGACAGGTTACCGGGGAGCTGTTTTTT	few	TRBD1	TRBV4-3	TRBJ2-2
CASSPGHFFHEQYF	TGTGCCAGCAGCCCGGGCCACTTCTTCCACGAGCAGTACTTC	.	.	TRBV5-6	TRBJ2-7
CASSPGPSGTDTQYF	TGTGCTAGCAGCCCCGGACCCTCTGGCACAGATACGCAGTATTTT	.	.	TRBV7-7	TRBJ2-3
CASKPDSTYEQYF	TGTGCCAGCAAACCTGACAGTACCTACGAGCAGTACTTC	.	.	TRBV6-2/TRBV6-3	TRBJ2-7
CAISEDRNTEAFF	TGTGCCATCAGTGAGGACAGGAACACTGAAGCTTTCTTT	.	.	TRBV10-3	TRBJ1-1
CASIVGTVSYEQYF	TGTGCCAGCATTGTAGGGACAGTGTCCTACGAGCAGTACTTC	.	TRBD1	TRBV2	TRBJ2-7
CASGTGTSTDTQYF	TGTGCCTCCGGGACAGGGACGAGCACAGATACGCAGTATTTT	.	TRBD1	TRBV4-2	TRBJ2-3
CSVDKGGNEQFF	TGCAGCGTGGACAAGGGGGGCAATGAGCAGTTCTTC	.	.	TRBV29-1	TRBJ2-1
CASSPVPGGPSETQYF	TGTGCCAGCAGTCCCGTCCCCGGGGGGCCCTCAGAGACCCAGTACTTC	.	.	TRBV6-6	TRBJ2-5
CASSFTTGIRYEQYF	TGTGCCAGCAGCTTTACCACAGGGATACGGTACGAGCAGTACTTC	.	.	TRBV7-9	TRBJ2-7
CASSVGSAGDYGYTF	TGTGCCAGCAGCGTAGGGTCCGCAGGGGACTATGGCTACACCTTC	.	.	TRBV9	TRBJ1-2